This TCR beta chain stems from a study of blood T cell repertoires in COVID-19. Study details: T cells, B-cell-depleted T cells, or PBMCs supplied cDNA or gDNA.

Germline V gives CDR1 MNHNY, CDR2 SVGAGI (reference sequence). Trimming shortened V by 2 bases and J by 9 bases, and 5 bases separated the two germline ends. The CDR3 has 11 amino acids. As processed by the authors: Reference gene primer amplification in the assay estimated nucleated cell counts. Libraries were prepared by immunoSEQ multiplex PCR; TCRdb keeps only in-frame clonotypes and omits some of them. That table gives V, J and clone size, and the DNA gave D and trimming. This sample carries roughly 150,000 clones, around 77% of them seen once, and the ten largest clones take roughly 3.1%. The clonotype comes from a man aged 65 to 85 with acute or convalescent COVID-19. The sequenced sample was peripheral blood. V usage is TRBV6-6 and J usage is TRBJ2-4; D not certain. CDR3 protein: CASSYQRIQYF. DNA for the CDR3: TGTGCCAGCAGTTACCAGCGCATTCAGTACTTC.